This is a list of T cell receptor beta chains from one sample in a study of Ad26.COV2.S vaccination and SARS-CoV-2 variants. This table comes from immunoSEQ multiplex PCR, and its TCRdb copy is limited to in-frame clones, with some not included. There are about 250,000 clones in the sample; about 87% occur only once, and more than 2.5% lies in the top ten. The sample was peripheral blood, taken in a trial of Ad26.COV2.S vaccine versus placebo. The receptors come from a person aged 18-60 years who received the Ad26.COV2.S COVID-19 vaccine or a placebo. Each CDR3 is given with its conserved first and last residue. The D gene is left open where the match is weak. Some rows have no size entry. The others give once, few or many, or a class for an expanded clone.

len | j_gene | abundance | d_gene | v_gene | CDR3aa | CDR3nt
14 | TRBJ2-7 | - | - | TRBV9 | CASSVGQDPGEQYF | TGTGCCAGCAGCGTAGGACAGGACCCGGGGGAGCAGTACTTC
16 | TRBJ2-2 | - | - | TRBV7-2 | CASSSSNRDFTGELFF | TGTGCCAGCAGCTCCTCAAACAGGGATTTCACCGGGGAGCTGTTTTTT
15 | TRBJ2-1 | once | TRBD2 | TRBV14 | CASSQLAGWDNEQFF | TGTGCCAGCAGCCAACTAGCGGGATGGGACAATGAGCAGTTCTTC
13 | TRBJ1-3 | - | - | TRBV3-1/TRBV3-2 | CASSQDRADTIYF | TGTGCCAGCAGCCAAGACAGGGCAGACACCATATATTTT
12 | TRBJ1-1 | - | - | TRBV3-1/TRBV3-2 | CASSQGVKKAFF | TGTGCCAGCAGCCAAGGTGTAAAAAAAGCTTTCTTT
14 | TRBJ2-3 | - | - | TRBV2 | CASRDSVGTDTQYF | TGTGCCAGCAGGGACAGTGTAGGTACAGATACGCAGTATTTT
16 | TRBJ1-5 | - | - | TRBV5-4 | CASSLYGQGVNQPQHF | TGTGCCAGCAGCTTGTACGGCCAGGGAGTCAATCAGCCCCAGCATTTT
14 | TRBJ1-2 | - | - | TRBV6-5 | CASSWTSAAYGYTF | TGTGCCAGCAGCTGGACAAGCGCGGCCTATGGCTACACCTTC
14 | TRBJ1-2 | - | - | TRBV7-9 | CASSLIPQGTGYTF | TGTGCCAGCAGCTTAATCCCCCAGGGTACGGGCTACACCTTC
14 | TRBJ2-3 | - | - | TRBV7-3 | CASSLLAAPDTQYF | TGTGCCAGCAGTCTCCTAGCCGCCCCAGATACGCAGTATTTT
18 | TRBJ2-1 | - | TRBD2 | TRBV7-9 | CASSFISGTSGRANEQFF | TGTGCCAGCAGCTTCATAAGTGGGACTAGCGGGAGGGCCAATGAGCAGTTCTTC
14 | TRBJ1-2 | - | - | TRBV27 | CASSLGGSNYGYTF | TGTGCCAGCAGTTTGGGGGGTTCTAACTATGGCTACACCTTC
15 | TRBJ2-3 | once | TRBD2 | TRBV3-1/TRBV3-2 | CASSLAGGITDTQYF | TGTGCCAGCAGCCTAGCGGGGGGGATCACAGATACGCAGTATTTT
15 | TRBJ1-6 | - | TRBD1 | TRBV7-2 | CASSFKGQGGSPLHF | TGTGCCAGCAGCTTCAAGGGACAGGGTGGTTCACCCCTCCACTTT
15 | TRBJ2-7 | - | - | TRBV6-4 | CASTRTCQCPYEQYF | TGTGCCAGCACTAGAACTTGTCAGTGCCCCTACGAGCAGTACTTC
14 | TRBJ2-7 | - | TRBD1 | TRBV5-8 | CASSSDRGFYEQYF | TGTGCCAGCAGCTCGGACAGGGGTTTCTACGAGCAGTACTTC